This record looks at one T cell receptor (beta chain) sequence and its context. The data are from a study of cytomegalovirus exposure and HLA in healthy donors. The PCR was carried out with 60 Vbeta primers and 13 Jbeta primers. Measured with immunoSEQ multiplex PCR; TCRdb has only the in-frame clones, and not every one. This sample has 250,000 to 300,000 clones; 92% occur once, and the top ten carry about 1.7%. This TCR came from a girl aged 2-10 years in good health and CMV-seronegative. The specimen was PBMCs.

The CDR3 is CASSITGGTGNTIYF. In DNA, the CDR3 is TGTGCCAGCAGCATAACAGGGGGCACTGGAAACACCATATATTTT. The chain uses TRBV5-4 and TRBJ1-3; 9 bases map to TRBD1. Germline CDR1 and CDR2: SGHNT and YYREEE (reference sequence). Losses at the gene ends were 4 bases for V and 2 bases for J; bases not matched to a gene: 4. There are 15 residues in the CDR3.